What follows are 22 T cell receptor beta chains derived from one specimen sequenced in a study of T cells in Graves' hyperthyroidism and ophthalmopathy. Amplification targeted TCR beta CDR3 regions from RNA transcripts. HTBI primers were employed in a first-round RT-PCR of the TCR CDR3. MiXCR, applied by TCRdb to the multiplex PCR reads, yields one record per CDR3 protein. This table has more than 500,000 distinct CDR3 sequences, roughly 15% appearing once. The sample was blood. Source of these receptors: a woman aged 40 to 55 with Graves' hyperthyroidism.

The rearrangement uses TRBV28 and TRBJ2-6, with D unclear. Germline V gives CDR1 MDHEN, CDR2 SYDVKM. The CDR3 spans 14 residues. CDR3: CASVKASGANVLTF. The DNA for the CDR3 is TGTGCTAGTGTCAAGGCCTCTGGGGCCAACGTCCTGACTTTC.

V usage is TRBV19 and J usage is TRBJ2-2; 9 bases align to TRBD1. The CDR3 runs to 14 residues. The germline V gene encodes CDR1 LNHDA and CDR2 SQIVND (reference sequence). With 10 bases clipped from V and 4 bases from J, the junction kept 7 bases outside the gene matches. Written as DNA, the CDR3 is TGTGCCACCTCGGGACAGGGTTTCACCGGGGAGCTGTTTTTT. Its translation is CATSGQGFTGELFF.

There are many counts of this clonotype. The J gene is TRBJ2-2, the V gene TRBV5-1; 10 nucleotides line up with TRBD2. The CDR3 sequence is 16 residues long. Unmatched junction bases numbered 0, after V lost 1 base and J lost 0 bases. Germline CDR1 is SGHRS and CDR2 is YFSETQ. CDR3 in DNA: TGCGCCAGCAGCTTGACTAGCGGGACGAACACCGGGGAGCTGTTTTTT. Its translation is CASSLTSGTNTGELFF.

V usage is TRBV4-1 and J usage is TRBJ2-7; a weak D match, TRBD1 (6 bases). CDR1 is MGHRA and CDR2 is YSYEKL in the germline V gene. This CDR3 contains 15 residues. Trimming cost V 4 bases and J 1 base, with 14 bases left between them. CDR3 in DNA: TGCGCCAGCAGCCGGGACATAGGGGTATCCTACGAGCAGTACTTC. It specifies CASSRDIGVSYEQYF.

This clonotype was seen ten or more times. The V call is TRBV6-1, the J call TRBJ2-2; D remains unclear. The ends were cut back, 6 bases at V and 2 bases at J, with 19 bases in the middle. The CDR3 covers 17 residues. The V gene's germline CDR1 is MNHNS and CDR2 SASEGT. The chain's CDR3 is CASSGTLDWVNTGELFF. CDR3 in DNA: TGTGCCAGCAGCGGAACGCTCGACTGGGTCAACACCGGGGAGCTGTTTTTT.

The sample holds many counts of this clonotype. This chain uses TRBV20-1 with TRBJ1-6; D might be TRBD1 (5 bases). Germline values: CDR1 DFQATT, CDR2 SNEGSKA (reference sequence). There are 12 residues in the CDR3. Trimming took 5 bases from V and 7 from J, leaving 9 bases between them. The CDR3 coding sequence is TGCAGTGCTGGGGACCTAAATTCACCCCTCCACTTT. This encodes CSAGDLNSPLHF.

In its sample, this clonotype was seen a few times. The rearrangement uses TRBV19 and TRBJ2-1; D is perhaps TRBD1 (5 bases). Trimming shortened V by 3 bases and J by 4 bases, and 13 bases separated the two germline ends. Germline V gene data show CDR1 as LNHDA and CDR2 as SQIVND (reference sequence). The CDR3 loop spans 15 amino acids. The CDR3: CASSMSRVIYNEQFF. In DNA form, the CDR3 reads TGTGCCAGTAGTATGAGCAGGGTGATATACAATGAGCAGTTCTTC.

This clonotype has at least ten counts. The genes are TRBV7-2 and TRBJ1-1; no clear D. V was cut by 7 bases and J by 0 bases, with 12 bases left in between. The CDR3 spans 14 residues. CDR1 and CDR2 from the germline V gene are SGHTA and FQGNSA. Here the CDR3 reads CASTPTGMNTEAFF. The CDR3 region has the DNA TGTGCCAGCACACCCACGGGGATGAACACTGAAGCTTTCTTT.

In its sample, this clonotype was seen many times. V and J are TRBV28 and TRBJ1-2; D not certain. CDR1 is MDHEN and CDR2 is SYDVKM in the germline V gene. Trimming took 7 bases from V and 8 from J, leaving 14 bases between them. The CDR3 consists of 12 residues. The CDR3 DNA reads TGTGCCAGCACCCAAAGCACAGAAGGCTACACCTTC. Its translation: CASTQSTEGYTF.

The V gene is TRBV28, the J gene TRBJ2-5, with 8 nucleotides matching TRBD1. CDR1 is MDHEN and CDR2 is SYDVKM in the germline V gene. CDR3 length: 13 amino acids. With V trimmed by 8 bases and J by 4 bases, 6 bases remained unmatched. The DNA of the CDR3 is TGTGCCAGCTGGACAGGGAAAGGAGAGACCCAGTACTTC. Its translation: CASWTGKGETQYF.

The V and J genes are TRBV4-1 and TRBJ2-7, with TRBD1 as a possible D gene (5 bases). Looked up from germline, CDR1 is MGHRA and CDR2 is YSYEKL. Trimming removed 2 bases at V and 1 base at J, with 9 bases between. The CDR3 is made up of 14 amino acids. The CDR3, as DNA: TGCGCCAGCAGCCAACTGACAGTGTCCTACGAGCAGTACTTC. Protein: CASSQLTVSYEQYF.

This clonotype was counted at least ten times. The chain couples TRBV3-1 to TRBJ1-1; no clear D. Germline V CDR1 and CDR2: LGHDT, YNNKEL (reference sequence). The CDR3 has 13 amino acids. Trimming took 1 base from V and 3 from J, leaving 6 bases between them. In DNA, the CDR3 is TGTGCCAGCAGCCAAGCGGGATACACTGAAGCTTTCTTT. Its protein is CASSQAGYTEAFF.

This clonotype was recorded a few times. The CDR3 bases are TGTGCCAGCAGCACCGGACTAGCGGGAGAAGGTCAGTTCTTC. Translation gives CASSTGLAGEGQFF. This chain links TRBV5-6 with TRBJ2-1, with TRBD2 matching 13 bases. J was trimmed by 13 bases and V by 4 bases; bases with no gene match: 8. The CDR3 runs 14 residues. Germline loops: CDR1 SGHDT, CDR2 YYEEEE. Full variable domain (remainder filled in from reference TRBV5-6 and TRBJ2-1): DAGVTQSPTHLIKTRGQQVTLRCSPKSGHDTVSWYQQALGQGPQFIFQYYEEEERQRGNFPDRFSGHQFPNYSSELNVNALLLGDSALYLCASSTGLAGEGQFFGPGTRLTVL.

This clonotype was seen more than once but under ten times. V usage is TRBV4-1 and J usage is TRBJ2-1; 7 positions agree with TRBD2. The CDR3 extends over 14 amino acids. Germline V gene sequence: CDR1 MGHRA, CDR2 YSYEKL. V lost 1 base to trimming and J lost 4 bases; unmatched junction nucleotides: 1. The CDR3 is CASSQVAGYNEQFF. The CDR3 DNA reads as TGCGCCAGCAGCCAAGTAGCGGGTTACAATGAGCAGTTCTTC.

V is TRBV12-3 or TRBV12-4 and J is TRBJ2-5; TRBD2 matches at 9 bases. The CDR3 contains 15 residues. The V segment lost 2 bases and the J segment 4 bases; nucleotides outside the gene matches: 5. In nucleotides, the CDR3 is TGTGCCAGCAGTTTACTCCTAGCGGGATTAGAGACCCAGTACTTC. This sequence encodes CASSLLLAGLETQYF.

This clonotype was counted many times. The gene calls are TRBV20-1 and TRBJ2-3; 7 positions match TRBD2. J lost 5 bases, V lost 6 bases, and 20 bases had no gene match. The germline V gene encodes CDR1 DFQATT and CDR2 SNEGSKA (reference sequence). CDR3 size: 17 residues. The CDR3 is CSAPSRGGSPFQDTQYF. The CDR3 coding sequence is TGCAGTGCCCCTTCGCGGGGAGGGTCACCATTTCAAGATACGCAGTATTTT.

In its sample, this clonotype was seen a few times. Written as DNA, the CDR3 is TGCGCCAGCAGCCAAGAAAACAGGGGGAGGTCCGGGGAGCTGTTTTTT. Its protein product is CASSQENRGRSGELFF. The chain joins TRBV4-1 to TRBJ2-2; 8 bases align to TRBD1. Germline trimming cut 0 bases from V and 6 bases from J; bases unmatched to any gene: 6. Germline V gives CDR1 MGHRA, CDR2 YSYEKL. CDR3 length equals 16 residues.

This clonotype was found many times. The chain recombines TRBV12-3 or TRBV12-4 with TRBJ2-6, with a possible D match to TRBD1 (6 bases). This CDR3 contains 16 residues. Trimming removed 2 bases at V and 0 bases at J, with 8 bases between. CDR3 region: CASSLTDSSGANVLTF. CDR3 DNA: TGTGCCAGCAGTTTAACGGACAGCTCTGGGGCCAACGTCCTGACTTTC.

This clonotype was counted only a few times. The chain joins TRBV19 to TRBJ2-7, with 12 bases matching TRBD2. The CDR3 is made up of 15 amino acids. Trimming removed 7 bases from V and 6 bases from J; junction bases left unmatched: 10. Germline CDR1 LNHDA, CDR2 SQIVND (reference sequence). The CDR3 DNA reads TGTGCCAGTACCGAGACTAGCGGGAGATTTGGCGAGCAGTACTTC. It is translated as CASTETSGRFGEQYF.

In its sample, this clonotype was seen many times. The V gene is TRBV3-1, the J gene TRBJ1-1; D remains ambiguous. Germline CDR1 and CDR2: LGHDT and YNNKEL (reference sequence). The CDR3 has 15 residues. V lost 4 bases to trimming and J lost 2 bases, with 14 bases between them. CDR3 protein: CASSRTGLENTEAFF. The CDR3 DNA reads TGTGCCAGCAGCCGCACGGGCCTCGAAAACACTGAAGCTTTCTTT.

The chain employs TRBV7-9 and TRBJ2-1; tentatively, D is TRBD2 (6 bases). The germline V gene has CDR1 SEHNR and CDR2 FQNEAQ (reference sequence). Deletions cut 4 bases from V and 0 bases from J, with 16 bases between. This CDR3 contains 17 residues. The CDR3: CASSSPASVSSYNEQFF. CDR3 DNA: TGTGCCAGCAGCTCCCCGGCTAGCGTTAGCTCCTACAATGAGCAGTTCTTC.

There are many counts of this clonotype. The chain combines TRBV11-2 with TRBJ2-3; no clear D gene. The CDR3 consists of 16 residues. Between the trimmed V and J ends, which lost 1 base and 1 base, there was a span of 12 bases. Germline loops: CDR1 SGHAT, CDR2 FQNNGV. CDR3 sequence: CASSLGQATGTDTQYF. For the CDR3, the DNA is TGTGCCAGCAGCTTAGGGCAGGCGACTGGCACAGATACGCAGTATTTT.